These T cell receptor beta chains were read from a single sample in a study of a mutant IDH1 vaccine in newly diagnosed glioma. Their antigen targets remain unknown. Profiling relied on immunoSEQ multiplex PCR, and the TCRdb table lists in-frame clones only, not all of them. The data show approximately 50,000 clones, approximately 90% seen once. The sample here was PBMCs, taken from a glioma patient whose treatment included an IDH1 peptide vaccine. The receptors stem from a woman aged 40 to 50 with glioma. CDR3s include the opening cysteine and the closing phenylalanine or tryptophan. A D gene is named only where the DNA matches it firmly. Clone size appears in some rows only: once, few, many, or a class for an expanded clone.

D gene: TRBD1; J gene: TRBJ2-1; V gene: TRBV7-6; clone size: -; CDR3 protein: CASSYRDRVEHEQFF; CDR3 DNA: TGTGCCAGCAGCTACCGGGACAGGGTTGAACATGAGCAGTTCTTC
D gene: -; J gene: TRBJ1-1; V gene: TRBV7-7; clone size: -; CDR3 protein: CASSLSTGTEAFF; CDR3 DNA: TGTGCTAGCAGCTTATCGACAGGTACTGAAGCTTTCTTT
D gene: TRBD1; J gene: TRBJ2-1; V gene: TRBV6-6; clone size: -; CDR3 protein: CASSYLLGQADEQFF; CDR3 DNA: TGTGCCAGCAGTTACTTACTTGGACAGGCCGATGAGCAGTTCTTC
D gene: -; J gene: TRBJ2-4; V gene: TRBV30; clone size: -; CDR3 protein: CAWKNLAKNIQYF; CDR3 DNA: TGTGCCTGGAAAAATTTAGCCAAAAACATTCAGTACTTC
D gene: -; J gene: TRBJ2-7; V gene: TRBV6-1; clone size: -; CDR3 protein: CASTETRGSEQYF; CDR3 DNA: TGTGCCAGCACCGAAACTAGGGGCTCCGAGCAGTACTTC
D gene: -; J gene: TRBJ2-7; V gene: TRBV6-5; clone size: -; CDR3 protein: CASKDRDRYSYEQYF; CDR3 DNA: TGTGCCAGCAAAGACCGGGACCGGTACTCCTACGAGCAGTACTTC
D gene: -; J gene: TRBJ1-4; V gene: TRBV10-1; clone size: -; CDR3 protein: CASSESSRGFNEKLFF; CDR3 DNA: TGCGCCAGCAGTGAGTCAAGCAGGGGATTTAATGAAAAACTGTTTTTT
D gene: -; J gene: TRBJ1-1; V gene: TRBV19; clone size: -; CDR3 protein: CASSTDTGGNAEAFF; CDR3 DNA: TGTGCCAGTAGTACCGATACGGGGGGGAACGCTGAAGCTTTCTTT
D gene: TRBD1; J gene: TRBJ2-7; V gene: TRBV30; clone size: -; CDR3 protein: CAWSGTVYEQYF; CDR3 DNA: TGTGCCTGGTCCGGGACAGTCTACGAGCAGTACTTC
D gene: -; J gene: TRBJ1-1; V gene: TRBV5-5; clone size: -; CDR3 protein: CASSLQGDRRAFF; CDR3 DNA: TGTGCCAGCAGCTTGCAAGGGGACCGCCGAGCTTTCTTT
D gene: TRBD1; J gene: TRBJ1-5; V gene: TRBV5-1; clone size: -; CDR3 protein: CASSLTGDGNQPQHF; CDR3 DNA: TGCGCCAGCAGCCTAACAGGGGATGGCAATCAGCCCCAGCATTTT
D gene: -; J gene: TRBJ2-7; V gene: TRBV7-9; clone size: -; CDR3 protein: CASSPGSHIEQYF; CDR3 DNA: TGTGCCAGCAGCCCCGGGAGTCACATCGAGCAGTACTTC
D gene: -; J gene: TRBJ2-2; V gene: TRBV7-9; clone size: -; CDR3 protein: CASSSFNWGVGGELFF; CDR3 DNA: TGTGCCAGCAGCTCTTTCAACTGGGGAGTGGGCGGGGAGCTGTTTTTT
D gene: -; J gene: TRBJ1-1; V gene: TRBV5-1; clone size: -; CDR3 protein: CASSSQTGVNTEAFF; CDR3 DNA: TGCGCCAGCAGCTCACAAACAGGCGTGAACACTGAAGCTTTCTTT
D gene: -; J gene: TRBJ1-1; V gene: TRBV7-8; clone size: -; CDR3 protein: CASSLGDRRNTEAFF; CDR3 DNA: TGTGCCAGCAGCTTAGGAGACAGGCGGAACACTGAAGCTTTCTTT
D gene: -; J gene: TRBJ1-1; V gene: TRBV19; clone size: few; CDR3 protein: CASTRGGLGTEAFF; CDR3 DNA: TGTGCCAGTACCCGAGGCGGGTTGGGGACTGAAGCTTTCTTT
D gene: -; J gene: TRBJ1-1; V gene: TRBV10-1; clone size: -; CDR3 protein: CASSEPGRIEAFF; CDR3 DNA: TGCGCCAGCAGTGAGCCGGGACGGATTGAAGCTTTCTTT